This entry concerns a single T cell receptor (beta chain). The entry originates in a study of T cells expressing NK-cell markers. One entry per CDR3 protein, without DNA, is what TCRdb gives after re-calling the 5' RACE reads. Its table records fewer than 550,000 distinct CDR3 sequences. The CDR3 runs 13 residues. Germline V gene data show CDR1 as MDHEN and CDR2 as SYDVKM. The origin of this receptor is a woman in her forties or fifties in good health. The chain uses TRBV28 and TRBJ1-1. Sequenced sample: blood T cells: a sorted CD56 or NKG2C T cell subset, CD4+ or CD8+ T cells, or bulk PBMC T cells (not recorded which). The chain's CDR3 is CASKATLNTEAFF.